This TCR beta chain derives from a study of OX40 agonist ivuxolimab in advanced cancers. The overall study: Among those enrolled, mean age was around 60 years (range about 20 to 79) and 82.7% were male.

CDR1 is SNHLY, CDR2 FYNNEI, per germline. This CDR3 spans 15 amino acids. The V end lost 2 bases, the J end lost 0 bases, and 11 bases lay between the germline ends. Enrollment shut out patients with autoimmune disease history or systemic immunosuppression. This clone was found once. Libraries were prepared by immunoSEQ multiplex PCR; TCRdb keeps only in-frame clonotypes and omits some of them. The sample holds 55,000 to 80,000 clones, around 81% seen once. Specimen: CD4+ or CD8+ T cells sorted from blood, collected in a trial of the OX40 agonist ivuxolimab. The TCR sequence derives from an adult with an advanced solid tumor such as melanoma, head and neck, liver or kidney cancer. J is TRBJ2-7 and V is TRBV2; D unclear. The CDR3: CASSERQIISYEQYF. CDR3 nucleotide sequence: TGTGCCAGCAGTGAAAGGCAGATTATCTCCTACGAGCAGTACTTC.